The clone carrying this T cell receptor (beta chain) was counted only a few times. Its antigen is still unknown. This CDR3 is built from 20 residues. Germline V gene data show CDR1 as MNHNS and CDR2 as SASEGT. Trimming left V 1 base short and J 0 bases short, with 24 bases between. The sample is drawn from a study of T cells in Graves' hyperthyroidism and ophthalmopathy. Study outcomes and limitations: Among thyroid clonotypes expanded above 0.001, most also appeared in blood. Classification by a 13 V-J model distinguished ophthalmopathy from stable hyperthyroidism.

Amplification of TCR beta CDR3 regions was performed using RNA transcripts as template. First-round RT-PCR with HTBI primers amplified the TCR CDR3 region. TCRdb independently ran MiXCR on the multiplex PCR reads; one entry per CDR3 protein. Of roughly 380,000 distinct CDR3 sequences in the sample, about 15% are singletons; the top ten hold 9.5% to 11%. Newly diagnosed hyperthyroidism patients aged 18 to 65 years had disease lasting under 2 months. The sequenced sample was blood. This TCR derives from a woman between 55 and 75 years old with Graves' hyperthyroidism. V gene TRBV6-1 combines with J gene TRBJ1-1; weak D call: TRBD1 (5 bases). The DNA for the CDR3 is TGTGCCAGCAGTGAAGAAAAGAGTCAGGGCTCAATGTGGGTGAACACTGAAGCTTTCTTT. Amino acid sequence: CASSEEKSQGSMWVNTEAFF.